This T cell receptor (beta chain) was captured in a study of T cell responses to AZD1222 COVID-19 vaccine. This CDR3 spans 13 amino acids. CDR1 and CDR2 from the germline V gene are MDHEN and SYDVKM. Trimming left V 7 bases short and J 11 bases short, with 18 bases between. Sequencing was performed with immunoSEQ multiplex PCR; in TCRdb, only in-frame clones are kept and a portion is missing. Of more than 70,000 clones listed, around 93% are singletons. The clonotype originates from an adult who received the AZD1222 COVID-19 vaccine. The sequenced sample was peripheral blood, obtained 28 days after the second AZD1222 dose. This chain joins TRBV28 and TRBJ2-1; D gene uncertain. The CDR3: CASKDAPSRKQFF. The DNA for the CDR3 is TGTGCCAGCAAAGACGCCCCCAGCCGTAAGCAGTTCTTC.